This TCR beta chain was documented in a study of technical replicates of blood from several donors. A remark on this clone: Sequence at one end of the junction differs from germline and may be a read error.

Sequencing used immunoSEQ multiplex PCR; TCRdb keeps in-frame clones, though not all of them. The data show more than 90,000 clones, approximately 96% seen once. This CDR3 region has 15 residues. Germline V gene data show CDR1 as MNHEY and CDR2 as SVGAGI. This TCR came from a human donor in good health. The rearrangement links TRBV6-5 to TRBJ2-2; D unclear. Specimen: T cells isolated from PBMCs. The CDR3 loop reads CAISPTQLTTGELFF. As DNA, the CDR3 is TGTGCCATCAGTCCGACTCAGCTTACCACCGGGGAGCTGTTTTTT.